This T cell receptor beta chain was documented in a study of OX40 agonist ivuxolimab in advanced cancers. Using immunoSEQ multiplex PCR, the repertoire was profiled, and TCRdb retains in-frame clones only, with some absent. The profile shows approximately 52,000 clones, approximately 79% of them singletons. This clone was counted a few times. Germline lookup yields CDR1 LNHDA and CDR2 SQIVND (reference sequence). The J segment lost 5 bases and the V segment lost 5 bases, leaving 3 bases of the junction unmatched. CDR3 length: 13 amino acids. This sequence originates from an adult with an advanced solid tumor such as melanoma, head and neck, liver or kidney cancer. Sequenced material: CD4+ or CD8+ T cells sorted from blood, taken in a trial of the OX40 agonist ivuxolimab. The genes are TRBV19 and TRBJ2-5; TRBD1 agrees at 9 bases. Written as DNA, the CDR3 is TGTGCCAGTAGTGGGACAGGGTTGGAGACCCAGTACTTC. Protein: CASSGTGLETQYF.